These 20 T cell receptor beta chains were all obtained from the same sample, sequenced in a study of neurological immune-mediated disorders. MiXCR, applied by TCRdb to the 5' RACE reads, yields one record per CDR3 protein. Found here are 80,000 or so distinct CDR3 sequences, 9.4% of them singletons; the top ten hold less than 2%. Specimen: PBMCs. These receptors all come from a man in his fifties in good health.

Many counts were recorded for this clonotype. This rearrangement joins TRBV7-7 to TRBJ2-5, with 7 bases aligning to TRBD1. The germline V gene has CDR1 SSHAT and CDR2 FNYEAQ (reference sequence). The CDR3 sequence is 15 residues long. V was pared by 5 bases and J by 4 bases, with 10 bases of the junction left unmatched. The CDR3 sequence: CASSRGEAGGETQYF. In nucleotides, the CDR3 is TGTGCCAGCAGCAGGGGAGAGGCAGGGGGAGAGACCCAGTACTTC.

At least ten counts were recorded for this clonotype. The V call is TRBV7-8, the J call TRBJ2-1, with 10 bases aligning to TRBD1. The germline V gene has CDR1 SGHVS and CDR2 FQNEAQ. J lost 7 bases, V lost 9 bases, and 6 bases had no gene match. CDR3 length: 13 amino acids. The CDR3 coding sequence is TGTGCCAGTCGACAGGGGGCAAGTAATGAGCAGTTCTTC. Amino acid sequence: CASRQGASNEQFF.

This clonotype has at least ten counts. The rearrangement uses TRBV12-3 or TRBV12-4 and TRBJ2-2; D gene unclear. Trimming pared 0 bases from V and 5 bases from J, leaving 13 bases between. The CDR3 is 16 amino acids. The CDR3 bases are TGTGCCAGCAGTTTAGCGCAACTGCAAATTACCGGGGAGCTGTTTTTT. Translated, it gives CASSLAQLQITGELFF.

This clonotype was recorded many times. The chain uses TRBV5-1 and TRBJ2-5, with D unresolved. Germline loops: CDR1 SGHRS, CDR2 YFSETQ. The CDR3 is 15 residues long. Trimming pared 3 bases from V and 4 bases from J, leaving 16 bases between. CDR3 DNA: TGCGCCAGCAGCTCCCGATCCGGACGGATAGAGACCCAGTACTTC. Protein sequence: CASSSRSGRIETQYF.

This clonotype was recorded many times. V and J are TRBV7-9 and TRBJ2-5; D possibly matches TRBD1 or TRBD2 (5 bases each). Germline V gives CDR1 SEHNR, CDR2 FQNEAQ (reference sequence). The CDR3 length is 15 residues. Trimming left V 0 bases short and J 1 base short, with 9 bases between. The CDR3 DNA is TGTGCCAGCAGCTTAGCGTTAGGGACCCAAGAGACCCAGTACTTC. Translating it yields CASSLALGTQETQYF.

This clonotype was observed many times. The V gene is TRBV19, the J gene TRBJ2-7; 11 bases map to TRBD2. This CDR3 has 14 residues. Losses at the gene ends were 4 bases for V and 2 bases for J; bases not matched to a gene: 1. The germline gives CDR1 LNHDA, CDR2 SQIVND (reference sequence). CDR3 amino acids: CASSKTSGAYEQYF. CDR3 sequence (DNA): TGTGCCAGTAGTAAGACTAGCGGGGCCTACGAGCAGTACTTC.

This clonotype was recorded many times. The gene calls are TRBV5-1 and TRBJ2-7, with D possibly being TRBD1 (5 bases). Germline loops: CDR1 SGHRS, CDR2 YFSETQ. V was shortened by 5 bases and J by 5 bases, with 14 bases between the two germline ends. CDR3 length: 13 residues. The CDR3 loop is CASRTYRGDEQYF. Written as DNA, the CDR3 is TGCGCCAGCAGAACCTATAGGGGTGACGAGCAGTACTTC. The complete variable domain, with remaining parts taken from reference TRBV5-1 and TRBJ2-7, reads KAGVTQTPRYLIKTRGQQVTLSCSPISGHRSVSWYQQTPGQGLQFLFEYFSETQRNKGNFPGRFSGRQFSNSRSEMNVSTLELGDSALYLCASRTYRGDEQYFGPGTRLTVT.

The gene calls are TRBV10-1 and TRBJ2-5; D possibly matches TRBD1 or TRBD2 (5 bases each). V was clipped by 3 bases and J by 7 bases, with 15 bases between them. The germline CDR1 and CDR2 sequences are WNHNN and SYGVQD (reference sequence). The CDR3 covers 14 residues. CDR3 nucleotides: TGCGCCAGCAGTGATTACGGGGACGGGGTGACCCAGTACTTC. Its protein is CASSDYGDGVTQYF.

This clonotype showed up many times. The chain uses TRBV5-1 and TRBJ2-2; D might be TRBD2 (6 bases). There are 15 residues in the CDR3. V was pared by 1 base and J by 5 bases, with 12 bases between. From germline, CDR1 is SGHRS and CDR2 YFSETQ. The CDR3 DNA is TGCGCCAGCAGCTTGATGGGGGGTACAACCGGGGAGCTGTTTTTT. Translating gives CASSLMGGTTGELFF. Together with reference TRBV5-1 and TRBJ2-2, the CDR3 gives the full variable domain: KAGVTQTPRYLIKTRGQQVTLSCSPISGHRSVSWYQQTPGQGLQFLFEYFSETQRNKGNFPGRFSGRQFSNSRSEMNVSTLELGDSALYLCASSLMGGTTGELFFGEGSRLTVL.

This clonotype was found many times. The J gene is TRBJ1-1, the V gene TRBV20-1; TRBD1 is a possible D gene (5 bases). This CDR3 comprises 12 residues. Germline CDR1 and CDR2: DFQATT and SNEGSKA (reference sequence). V lost 2 bases and J lost 10, with 14 bases in between. CDR3 coding DNA: TGCAGTGCTAGATTGCCGGGGGAAAGAGCTTTCTTT. Amino acids: CSARLPGERAFF.

This clonotype was observed many times. The V call is TRBV7-9, the J call TRBJ2-7; no definite D call. The CDR3 is 13 amino acids. V was trimmed by 5 bases and J by 2 bases, leaving 10 bases between them. CDR1 and CDR2 from the germline V gene are SEHNR and FQNEAQ (reference sequence). The chain's CDR3 is CASSPDDPYEQYF. CDR3 nucleotides: TGTGCCAGCAGCCCAGACGATCCCTACGAGCAGTACTTC.

This clonotype was observed many times. The chain employs TRBV29-1 and TRBJ2-3; no reliable D call. Germline assignment: CDR1 SQVTM and CDR2 ANQGSEA. V shed 5 bases and J shed 4 bases, with 10 bases lying between them. The CDR3 sequence is 12 residues long. CDR3 amino acids: CSVLELADTQYF. Here the CDR3 DNA reads TGCAGCGTTTTAGAATTGGCAGATACGCAGTATTTT.

The sample holds many counts of this clonotype. This rearrangement joins TRBV27 to TRBJ2-3; 11 bases align to TRBD2. Germline V gene sequence: CDR1 MNHEY, CDR2 SMNVEV (reference sequence). There are 16 residues in the CDR3. With V trimmed by 5 bases and J by 2 bases, 6 bases remained unmatched. The CDR3 DNA is TGTGCCAGCAGTACCGGGACTAGCGGAAACACAGATACGCAGTATTTT. This codes for CASSTGTSGNTDTQYF.

The sample holds many counts of this clonotype. The gene calls are TRBV10-2 and TRBJ1-6; TRBD1 aligns across 12 bases. Trimming cost V 6 bases and J 14 bases; bases outside gene matches: 8. The CDR3 spans 14 residues. CDR1 WSHSY and CDR2 SAAADI come from the germline V gene. DNA for the CDR3: TGCGCCAGCAGGGGGACAGGGGGCGAGTTCTCCCTCCACTTT. It translates to CASRGTGGEFSLHF.

This clonotype was observed many times. The V and J genes are TRBV10-3 and TRBJ1-3; possibly TRBD1 for D (6 bases). The CDR3 has 14 residues. Germline CDR1 and CDR2: ENHRY and SYGVKD. The V and J ends lost 6 bases and 0 bases respectively, with 9 bases between them. CDR3 DNA sequence: TGTGCCATCAGGGACAGCGGCTCTGGAAACACCATATATTTT. Translation: CAIRDSGSGNTIYF.

This clonotype has a count of ten or more. The chain is built from TRBV5-1 and TRBJ1-2; D not resolved. The CDR3 runs to 14 residues. Trimming stripped 3 bases from V and 3 bases from J, with 12 bases between. Germline lookup yields CDR1 SGHRS and CDR2 YFSETQ. The CDR3 is CASSSPGRDYGYTF. For the CDR3, the DNA is TGCGCCAGCAGCTCCCCGGGCCGGGACTATGGCTACACCTTC. The full variable domain, with the rest looked up from reference TRBV5-1 and TRBJ1-2, is KAGVTQTPRYLIKTRGQQVTLSCSPISGHRSVSWYQQTPGQGLQFLFEYFSETQRNKGNFPGRFSGRQFSNSRSEMNVSTLELGDSALYLCASSSPGRDYGYTFGSGTRLTVV.

This clonotype was seen at least ten times. This sequence joins TRBV6-2 or TRBV6-3 and TRBJ1-1; tentative D call: TRBD1 (5 bases). Trimming pared 4 bases from V and 7 bases from J, leaving 13 bases between. Germline-derived CDR1 and CDR2 are MNHEY and SVGEGT. This CDR3 has 13 residues. DNA of the CDR3: TGTGCCAGCAGTTCACAGGCTTTCGGTGAAGCTTTCTTT. It is translated as CASSSQAFGEAFF.

This clonotype was observed many times. The chain joins TRBV6-1 to TRBJ1-1; 7 bases are shared with TRBD1. From germline, CDR1 is MNHNS and CDR2 SASEGT. Losses at the gene ends were 5 bases for V and 3 bases for J; bases not matched to a gene: 3. This CDR3 comprises 13 residues. CDR3 sequence (DNA): TGTGCCAGCAGTATGGACAGGTACACTGAAGCTTTCTTT. Its protein product is CASSMDRYTEAFF.

This clonotype was seen many times. The CDR3: CAIIFSGDNQPQHF. The CDR3 DNA reads as TGTGCCATCATATTTTCAGGCGATAATCAGCCCCAGCATTTT. The J gene is TRBJ1-5, the V gene TRBV10-3; D call uncertain. This CDR3 contains 14 residues. V shed 7 bases and J shed 4 bases, with 14 bases lying between them. The germline V gene has CDR1 ENHRY and CDR2 SYGVKD.

This clonotype showed up many times. V is TRBV5-1 and J is TRBJ2-1; the D gene is possibly TRBD2 (5 bases). Germline assignment: CDR1 SGHRS and CDR2 YFSETQ. This CDR3 has 14 residues. Trimming shortened V by 7 bases and J by 1 base, and 12 bases separated the two germline ends. CDR3 amino acids: CASQLEISYNEQFF. CDR3 nucleotide sequence: TGCGCCAGCCAACTAGAGATATCCTACAATGAGCAGTTCTTC.